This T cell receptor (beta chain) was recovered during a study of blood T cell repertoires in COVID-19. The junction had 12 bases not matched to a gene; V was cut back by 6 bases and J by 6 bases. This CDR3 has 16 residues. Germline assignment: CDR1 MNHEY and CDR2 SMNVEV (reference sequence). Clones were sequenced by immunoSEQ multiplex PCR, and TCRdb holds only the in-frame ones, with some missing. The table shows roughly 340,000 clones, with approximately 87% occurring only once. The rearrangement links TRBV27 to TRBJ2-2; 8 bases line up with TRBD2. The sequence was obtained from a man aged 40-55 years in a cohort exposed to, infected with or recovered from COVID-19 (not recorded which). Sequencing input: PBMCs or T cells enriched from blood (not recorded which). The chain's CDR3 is CASSPAGTRLAGELFF. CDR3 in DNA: TGTGCCAGCAGCCCCGCCGGGACTAGGCTCGCCGGGGAGCTGTTTTTT.